The rows below give T cell receptor beta chains drawn from one sample of a study of molecular identifiers for immune sequencing clone quantification. TCRdb re-called the PCR reads through MiXCR, storing one row per CDR3 protein. Here the sample spans more than 250,000 distinct CDR3 sequences, 20% to 25% being singletons. Sequencing used naive CD8+ T cells from blood, with Jurkat cell RNA spiked in. The receptors shown here come from a human donor in good health. Some libraries in this study had Jurkat cell RNA spiked in. Each CDR3 is given with its conserved first and last residue. A D gene is named only where the DNA matches it firmly. Size is omitted from some rows. Given values are once, few, many or a class for expanded clones.

TRBD2 | TRBJ2-3 | 15 | - | TRBV4-3 | CASSRVIGRGDTQYF | TGCGCCAGCAGCCGAGTTATTGGGAGGGGAGATACGCAGTATTTT
- | TRBJ1-1 | 15 | many | TRBV6-5 | CASSYDGGGDTEAFF | TGTGCCAGCAGTTACGACGGCGGGGGTGACACTGAAGCTTTCTTT
TRBD1 | TRBJ1-5 | 17 | many | TRBV5-5 | CASSLKGTGGSREPQHF | TGTGCCAGCAGCTTGAAAGGGACAGGTGGTTCTCGGGAGCCCCAGCATTTT
- | TRBJ2-3 | 15 | many | TRBV19 | CASKQEPARTDTQYF | TGTGCCAGCAAACAGGAGCCCGCTCGCACAGATACGCAGTATTTT
- | TRBJ1-3 | 13 | many | TRBV27 | CASSLGSGNTIYF | TGTGCCAGCAGTTTGGGCTCTGGAAACACCATATATTTT
TRBD2 | TRBJ2-3 | 15 | many | TRBV6-5 | CASSYLAGGIDTQYF | TGTGCCAGCAGTTACCTAGCGGGAGGGATAGATACGCAGTATTTT
TRBD2 | TRBJ2-1 | 15 | - | TRBV25-1 | CASSETSGYYNEQFF | TGTGCCAGCAGTGAAACTAGCGGTTATTACAATGAGCAGTTCTTC
- | TRBJ2-7 | 13 | few | TRBV6-2/TRBV6-3 | CASSYPKWDEQYF | TGTGCCAGCAGTTACCCAAAATGGGACGAGCAGTACTTC
- | TRBJ1-1 | 15 | many | TRBV4-3 | CASSQDHNSYTEAFF | TGCGCCAGCAGCCAAGATCACAACAGTTACACTGAAGCTTTCTTT
- | TRBJ1-1 | 14 | many | TRBV3-1 | CASGRTEENTEAFF | TGTGCCAGCGGACGGACAGAGGAGAACACTGAAGCTTTCTTT
TRBD1 | TRBJ2-2 | 14 | many | TRBV28 | CASRYRQGSGELFF | TGTGCCAGCAGATACCGACAGGGGAGCGGGGAGCTGTTTTTT
TRBD1 | TRBJ2-4 | 16 | many | TRBV11-2 | CASSLVWTGSKNIQYF | TGTGCCAGCAGCTTAGTGTGGACAGGGTCCAAAAACATTCAGTACTTC
- | TRBJ1-1 | 12 | - | TRBV7-9 | CASSLGQFEAFF | TGTGCCAGCAGCTTGGGGCAGTTTGAAGCTTTCTTT
- | TRBJ1-1 | 14 | many | TRBV7-8 | CASSKGGDYTEAFF | TGTGCCAGCAGCAAGGGGGGGGACTACACTGAAGCTTTCTTT
TRBD1 | TRBJ1-1 | 13 | many | TRBV2 | CASIIQGATEAFF | TGTGCCAGCATTATCCAGGGGGCAACTGAAGCTTTCTTT
- | TRBJ1-1 | 11 | - | TRBV5-6 | CACSLGGEAFF | TGTGCCTGCAGCTTGGGCGGAGAAGCTTTCTTT
- | TRBJ1-1 | 16 | few | TRBV12-3/TRBV12-4 | CASSFRTGRINTEAFF | TGTGCCAGCAGTTTCAGGACGGGACGGATAAACACTGAAGCTTTCTTT
- | TRBJ1-3 | 16 | many | TRBV7-2 | CASSLWADPPGNTIYF | TGTGCCAGCAGCTTATGGGCCGACCCGCCTGGAAACACCATATATTTT
- | TRBJ2-7 | 13 | many | TRBV7-9 | CASSTGNTYEQYF | TGTGCCAGCAGCACCGGGAACACCTACGAGCAGTACTTC
TRBD1 | TRBJ1-1 | 14 | many | TRBV5-1 | CASSPGTGFSEAFF | TGCGCCAGCAGCCCCGGGACAGGGTTTTCTGAAGCTTTCTTT
- | TRBJ2-7 | 15 | many | TRBV6-5 | CASSYSSLASYEQYF | TGTGCCAGCAGTTACTCGAGCCTAGCCAGCTACGAGCAGTACTTC
- | TRBJ1-6 | 12 | - | TRBV9 | CASQGYNSPLHF | TGTGCCAGCCAGGGGTATAATTCACCCCTCCACTTT
TRBD2 | TRBJ2-7 | 16 | - | TRBV14 | CASSQMASGAFYEQYF | TGTGCCAGCAGCCAAATGGCTAGCGGGGCTTTCTACGAGCAGTACTTC
- | TRBJ2-5 | 17 | - | TRBV15 | CATSRGYSDPLQETQYF | TGTGCCACCAGCAGAGGGTATTCGGATCCGTTACAAGAGACCCAGTACTTC
TRBD2 | TRBJ2-7 | 14 | many | TRBV29-1 | CSARRLAGCYEQYF | TGCAGCGCCCGCAGACTAGCGGGGTGCTACGAGCAGTACTTC
- | TRBJ1-6 | 16 | - | TRBV4-1 | CASSQDQSWVNSPLHF | TGCGCCAGCAGCCAAGATCAGTCATGGGTTAATTCACCCCTCCACTTT
- | TRBJ2-5 | 16 | many | TRBV30 | CAWSWGAQLIQETQYF | TGTGCCTGGTCTTGGGGGGCCCAACTGATACAAGAGACCCAGTACTTC
TRBD1 | TRBJ2-7 | 13 | many | TRBV7-8 | CASSRRGPYEQYF | TGTGCCAGCAGCCGCAGGGGGCCCTACGAGCAGTACTTC
TRBD2 | TRBJ2-3 | 17 | few | TRBV20-1 | CSAGALAGVSFTDTQYF | TGCAGTGCCGGAGCGCTAGCGGGAGTAAGCTTCACAGATACGCAGTATTTT
TRBD2 | TRBJ2-3 | 16 | many | TRBV4-1 | CASSQGRGGLPDTQYF | TGCGCCAGCAGCCAAGGTCGGGGGGGGCTTCCAGATACGCAGTATTTT
- | TRBJ2-6 | 18 | many | TRBV6-1 | CASSESQGLLSGANVLTF | TGTGCCAGCAGTGAAAGTCAGGGCTTGTTATCTGGGGCCAACGTCCTGACTTTC
- | TRBJ1-4 | 14 | many | TRBV28 | CASSFRDSGEKLFF | TGTGCCAGCAGTTTCCGGGACTCGGGGGAAAAACTGTTTTTT
TRBD2 | TRBJ2-2 | 16 | - | TRBV6-2/TRBV6-3 | CASSYPLAGLAGELFF | TGTGCCAGCAGTTACCCTCTAGCGGGGCTTGCCGGGGAGCTGTTTTTT
- | TRBJ2-5 | 14 | many | TRBV27 | CASSLLGPTETQYF | TGTGCCAGCAGTTTATTAGGCCCAACAGAGACCCAGTACTTC
TRBD2 | TRBJ2-3 | 15 | few | TRBV6-2/TRBV6-3 | CASRPEGRVTDTQYF | TGTGCCAGCCGGCCCGAGGGGAGGGTCACAGATACGCAGTATTTT
TRBD1 | TRBJ2-5 | 12 | - | TRBV30 | CAGDRGQETQYF | TGTGCCGGGGACAGGGGCCAAGAGACCCAGTACTTC
TRBD1 | TRBJ2-7 | 13 | - | TRBV14 | CASSLTGGGEQYF | TGTGCCAGCAGCCTAACAGGGGGCGGCGAGCAGTACTTC
- | TRBJ2-5 | 13 | many | TRBV28 | CASSNDRQETQYF | TGTGCCAGCAGTAACGACAGGCAAGAGACCCAGTACTTC
- | TRBJ2-3 | 18 | many | TRBV4-3 | CASSQDGHGKGFRDTQYF | TGCGCCAGCAGCCAAGATGGGCACGGGAAGGGGTTCAGAGATACGCAGTATTTT
- | TRBJ2-3 | 13 | few | TRBV7-3 | CASSLKNTDTQYF | TGTGCCAGCAGCTTAAAGAACACAGATACGCAGTATTTT
- | TRBJ1-3 | 13 | many | TRBV20-1 | CSASALNENTIYF | TGCAGTGCCTCAGCCCTGAACGAAAACACCATATATTTT
- | TRBJ2-7 | 14 | few | TRBV4-1 | CASSQGTGFYEQYF | TGCGCCAGCAGCCAAGGTACAGGGTTTTACGAGCAGTACTTC
- | TRBJ2-2 | 16 | many | TRBV24-1 | CATSDWDNSNTGELFF | TGTGCCACCAGTGATTGGGACAACTCGAACACCGGGGAGCTGTTTTTT
- | TRBJ1-1 | 12 | many | TRBV24-1 | CATSSANTEAFF | TGTGCCACCAGTTCTGCGAACACTGAAGCTTTCTTT
TRBD1 | TRBJ2-7 | 15 | many | TRBV18 | CASSNGGQGIGEQYF | TGTGCCAGCTCGAACGGGGGACAGGGGATTGGCGAGCAGTACTTC
- | TRBJ2-7 | 14 | many | TRBV6-5 | CASSWGDYSYEQYF | TGTGCCAGCAGTTGGGGGGATTACTCCTACGAGCAGTACTTC
- | TRBJ2-2 | 14 | many | TRBV4-1 | CASSQTGNTGELFF | TGCGCCAGCAGCCAAACAGGGAACACCGGGGAGCTGTTTTTT
TRBD1 | TRBJ2-2 | 14 | few | TRBV19 | CASMGQGAPGELFF | TGTGCCAGTATGGGGCAGGGGGCGCCCGGGGAGCTGTTTTTT